Following are 23 T cell receptor beta chains from one sample sequenced in a study of molecular identifiers for immune sequencing clone quantification. Using its own MiXCR run on the PCR reads, TCRdb lists one record per CDR3 protein. The data contain 350,000 or so distinct CDR3 sequences, around 21% of them singletons. Input material: naive CD8+ T cells from blood, with Jurkat cell RNA spiked in. Subset given: FACS-sorted CD8+CD4-CCR7+CD45RA+ naive T cells. These receptors all stem from a human donor in good health. Some libraries in this study had Jurkat cell RNA spiked in.

This clonotype was seen many times. This chain uses TRBV7-9 with TRBJ2-7; D is possibly TRBD2 (6 bases). Germline V lookup: CDR1 SEHNR, CDR2 FQNEAQ (reference sequence). V shed 2 bases and J shed 3 bases, with 17 bases lying between them. This CDR3 region has 16 residues. The CDR3 DNA is TGTGCCAGCAGCTTATCCCCAGCTTCCGGGGGCTACGAGCAGTACTTC. Translated, it gives CASSLSPASGGYEQYF.

The chain links TRBV27 to TRBJ2-7; 8 positions agree with TRBD2. CDR3 size: 15 residues. The germline CDR1 and CDR2 sequences are MNHEY and SMNVEV (reference sequence). V was pared by 2 bases and J by 5 bases, with 8 bases of the junction left unmatched. Here the CDR3 reads CASSLTAGGSHEQYF. CDR3 DNA: TGTGCCAGCAGTTTAACGGCGGGGGGATCCCACGAGCAGTACTTC.

This clonotype was detected many times. The rearrangement links TRBV7-6 to TRBJ2-2, with TRBD1 matching 7 bases. The CDR3 covers 15 residues. CDR1 and CDR2 from the germline V gene are SGHVS and FNYEAQ. Losses at the gene ends were 5 bases for V and 2 bases for J; bases not matched to a gene: 5. The CDR3 DNA follows: TGTGCCAGCAGCCTAGGGACAGAAAACACCGGGGAGCTGTTTTTT. Residues: CASSLGTENTGELFF.

This clonotype showed up many times. The chain carries TRBV30 and TRBJ2-7; D possibly matches TRBD1 or TRBD2 (5 bases each). Trimming took off 0 bases at V and 7 bases at J, with 7 bases between the two ends. In germline, CDR1 is GTSNPN, CDR2 SVGIG (reference sequence). The CDR3 sequence is 11 residues long. CDR3 nucleotide sequence: TGTGCCTGGAGTGTGGGGGTGGAGCAGTACTTC. Its translation is CAWSVGVEQYF.

Concerning this clonotype itself: A much more abundant neighbour one base away suggests this may be a read error. This sequence joins TRBV28 and TRBJ1-2, with D perhaps TRBD1 (5 bases). The CDR3 consists of 15 residues. The germline gives CDR1 MDHEN, CDR2 SYDVKM. The V and J ends lost 5 bases and 3 bases respectively, with 16 bases between them. CDR3 coding DNA: TGTGCCAGCAGTCCCCTAGACAGCTTCTACTATGGCTACACCTTC. This codes for CASSPLDSFYYGYTF.

Comment on this clonotype: A much larger clone lies one base from this, so it may be a read error. J is TRBJ2-2 and V is TRBV5-1, with D tentatively TRBD2 (5 bases). CDR1 SGHRS and CDR2 YFSETQ come from the germline V gene. The CDR3 contains 16 residues. CDR3 sequence: CAGSLTPGGGTGELFF. Here the CDR3 DNA reads TGCGCCGGCAGCTTAACCCCAGGCGGAGGCACCGGGGAGCTGTTTTTT.

Turning to this clonotype: A much larger clone is a single base away; this may be a read error. This chain links TRBV6-5 with TRBJ2-3; D tentatively fits TRBD1 or TRBD2 (5 bases each). Trimming pared 10 bases from V and 2 bases from J, leaving 19 bases between. Germline lookup yields CDR1 MNHEY and CDR2 SVGAGI. The CDR3 totals 15 residues. The CDR3 bases are TGTGCCACCACAGGTTCGGGGATATACACAGATACGCAGTATTTT. Amino acid sequence: CATTGSGIYTDTQYF.

This clonotype was picked up many times. V and J are TRBV7-9 and TRBJ2-7, with TRBD1 matching over 11 bases. The J segment lost 2 bases and the V segment lost 4 bases, leaving 7 bases of the junction unmatched. This CDR3 spans 16 amino acids. Germline lookup yields CDR1 SEHNR and CDR2 FQNEAQ (reference sequence). The CDR3 nucleotides are TGTGCCAGCAGCTCTCTGGGGACAGGGGGAACCTACGAGCAGTACTTC. Translating gives CASSSLGTGGTYEQYF.

Ten or more counts support this clonotype. V usage is TRBV29-1 and J usage is TRBJ2-5; 7 bases are shared with TRBD2. Per germline, CDR1 SQVTM and CDR2 ANQGSEA. The CDR3 consists of 12 residues. Trimming removed 4 bases from V and 7 bases from J; junction bases left unmatched: 6. Here the CDR3 DNA reads TGCAGCGTTGTGGGAGGGGAAGGGACCCAGTACTTC. Protein sequence: CSVVGGEGTQYF.

The table lists this clonotype with many counts. This chain links TRBV20-1 with TRBJ2-7; possibly TRBD1 for D (6 bases). Trimming removed 4 bases at V and 4 bases at J, with 17 bases between. This CDR3 has 14 residues. Germline V lookup: CDR1 DFQATT, CDR2 SNEGSKA (reference sequence). The CDR3 spells CSATGRDTKYEQYF. The CDR3, as DNA: TGCAGTGCTACAGGCCGGGACACGAAGTACGAGCAGTACTTC.

Ten or more counts support this clonotype. This rearrangement joins TRBV4-1 to TRBJ2-7, with 7 nucleotides matching TRBD2. J was trimmed by 7 bases and V by 0 bases; bases with no gene match: 9. The CDR3 is made up of 15 amino acids. The V gene's germline CDR1 is MGHRA and CDR2 YSYEKL. The CDR3 DNA sequence: TGCGCCAGCAGCCAAGATTTAGCTAGCGGACGGGAGCAGTACTTC. Amino acid sequence: CASSQDLASGREQYF.

At least ten counts were recorded for this clonotype. The chain couples TRBV27 to TRBJ2-1; tentative D call: TRBD2 (6 bases). This CDR3 spans 14 amino acids. Germline assignment: CDR1 MNHEY and CDR2 SMNVEV (reference sequence). Deletions cut 6 bases from V and 2 bases from J, with 11 bases between. CDR3 amino acids: CASRGPGAYNEQFF. CDR3 DNA: TGTGCCAGCAGAGGGCCGGGAGCCTACAATGAGCAGTTCTTC.

Notes on this clonotype: Given a much more abundant clone one base away, this may be a read error. The chain is built from TRBV7-9 and TRBJ2-1; 8 nucleotides match TRBD2. The CDR3 is 16 amino acids. Germline assignment: CDR1 SEHNR and CDR2 FQNEAQ (reference sequence). In DNA, the CDR3 is TGTGCCAGCAGCCCAAGGTCCAGCGGGGGATACAGTGAGCAGTTCTTC. As protein: CASSPRSSGGYSEQFF.

In its sample, this clonotype was seen many times. CDR3 amino acids: CSVEDRVSPGTLHF. In DNA, the CDR3 is TGCAGCGTTGAAGATCGGGTTTCCCCAGGGACCCTCCACTTT. The chain joins TRBV29-1 to TRBJ1-6; possible D gene TRBD1, 5 bases. Between the trimmed V and J ends, which lost 0 bases and 14 bases, there was a span of 17 bases. Looked up from germline, CDR1 is SQVTM and CDR2 is ANQGSEA. This CDR3 contains 14 residues.

This clonotype was detected ten times or more. V and J are TRBV4-3 and TRBJ2-7; 8 bases agree with TRBD1. The trim removed 1 base at V and 5 bases at J, leaving 7 bases unmatched. The CDR3 has 15 residues. Germline lookup yields CDR1 LGHNA and CDR2 YSLEER. The CDR3 is CASSQADRGSHEQYF. CDR3 nucleotide sequence: TGCGCCAGCAGCCAAGCCGACAGGGGTAGCCACGAGCAGTACTTC.

This chain uses TRBV28 with TRBJ1-5, with D perhaps TRBD1 (6 bases). The CDR3 runs 17 residues. Germline V CDR1 and CDR2: MDHEN, SYDVKM. The V gene lost 3 bases and the J gene lost 1 base, with 16 bases spanning the gap. The CDR3 loop is CASSFPQTGRSNQPQHF. The DNA of the CDR3 is TGTGCCAGCAGTTTCCCACAGACAGGCCGGAGCAATCAGCCCCAGCATTTT. The variable domain in full, completed from reference TRBV28 and TRBJ1-5, reads DVKVTQSSRYLVKRTGEKVFLECVQDMDHENMFWYRQDPGLGLRLIYFSYDVKMKEKGDIPEGYSVSREKKERFSLILESASTNQTSMYLCASSFPQTGRSNQPQHFGDGTRLSIL.

Concerning this clonotype: This clone may be a read error of a much larger clone one base away. The rearrangement links TRBV12-5 to TRBJ1-5; 7 bases map to TRBD1. The CDR3 loop spans 14 amino acids. Looked up from germline, CDR1 is LGHNT and CDR2 is FRNRAP. The J segment lost 6 bases and the V segment lost 4 bases, leaving 6 bases of the junction unmatched. CDR3 in amino acids: CASGSGQSPQPQHF. CDR3 DNA sequence: TGTGCTAGTGGTTCGGGACAGTCGCCTCAGCCCCAGCATTTT.

This clonotype was seen more than once but under ten times. The V gene is TRBV7-9, the J gene TRBJ2-5, with TRBD2 identical over 14 bases. The CDR3 runs to 16 residues. J was trimmed by 4 bases and V by 5 bases; bases with no gene match: 6. Germline loops: CDR1 SEHNR, CDR2 FQNEAQ (reference sequence). The CDR3 here is CASSGGLAGVSETQYF. The CDR3 bases are TGTGCCAGCAGCGGGGGACTAGCGGGAGTGTCAGAGACCCAGTACTTC.

This clonotype was picked up many times. CDR3 sequence (DNA): TGTGCCAGCAGCTTAGTGGGACACCAAGTGGAGTACTTC. Translating gives CASSLVGHQVEYF. The gene calls are TRBV7-2 and TRBJ2-5; D is perhaps TRBD1 (6 bases). The germline gives CDR1 SGHTA, CDR2 FQGNSA. The germline V and J ends were trimmed by 1 base and 12 bases, with 15 bases remaining between them. This CDR3 is 13 amino acids long.

V usage is TRBV20-1 and J usage is TRBJ2-3; 11 bases are shared with TRBD2. Germline CDR1 DFQATT, CDR2 SNEGSKA (reference sequence). V was clipped by 0 bases and J by 0 bases; unmatched bases: 11. The CDR3 sequence is 19 residues long. The CDR3 is CSARDRALGLAGSTDTQYF. In DNA, the CDR3 is TGCAGTGCTAGAGATAGGGCCCTTGGACTAGCGGGCAGCACAGATACGCAGTATTTT.

The genes are TRBV11-2 and TRBJ2-3; D ambiguous. With 1 base removed from V and 8 bases from J, the gap between germline ends came to 7 bases. Germline V CDR1 and CDR2: SGHAT, FQNNGV. This CDR3 is 12 amino acids long. CDR3 sequence (DNA): TGTGCCAGCAGCTTAGTTGCAGGTACGCAGTATTTT. Its protein is CASSLVAGTQYF. The whole variable domain, remainder taken from reference TRBV11-2 and TRBJ2-3, is EAGVAQSPRYKIIEKRQSVAFWCNPISGHATLYWYQQILGQGPKLLIQFQNNGVVDDSQLPKDRFSAERLKGVDSTLKIQPAKLEDSAVYLCASSLVAGTQYFGPGTRLTVL.

This clonotype was seen many times. The chain joins TRBV6-5 to TRBJ2-4, with D possibly being TRBD2 (5 bases). V was pared by 6 bases and J by 3 bases, with 18 bases between. The CDR3 spans 16 residues. From germline, CDR1 is MNHEY and CDR2 SVGAGI. The CDR3 DNA reads as TGTGCCAGCAGCCCCGCCGGGGTATGGGGCAAAAACATTCAGTACTTC. The encoded protein is CASSPAGVWGKNIQYF.

As concerns this clonotype: A much larger clone differs by one base, so this may be a read error. This sequence joins TRBV14 and TRBJ2-6; tentatively, D is TRBD1 (5 bases). Per the germline V gene, CDR1 is SGHDN and CDR2 is FVKESK. The germline V and J ends were trimmed by 11 bases and 9 bases, with 17 bases remaining between them. CDR3 length: 13 residues. The CDR3 coding sequence is TGTGCCTGCAAATTGGGGCAGATCAACGTCCTGACTTTC. Protein: CACKLGQINVLTF.